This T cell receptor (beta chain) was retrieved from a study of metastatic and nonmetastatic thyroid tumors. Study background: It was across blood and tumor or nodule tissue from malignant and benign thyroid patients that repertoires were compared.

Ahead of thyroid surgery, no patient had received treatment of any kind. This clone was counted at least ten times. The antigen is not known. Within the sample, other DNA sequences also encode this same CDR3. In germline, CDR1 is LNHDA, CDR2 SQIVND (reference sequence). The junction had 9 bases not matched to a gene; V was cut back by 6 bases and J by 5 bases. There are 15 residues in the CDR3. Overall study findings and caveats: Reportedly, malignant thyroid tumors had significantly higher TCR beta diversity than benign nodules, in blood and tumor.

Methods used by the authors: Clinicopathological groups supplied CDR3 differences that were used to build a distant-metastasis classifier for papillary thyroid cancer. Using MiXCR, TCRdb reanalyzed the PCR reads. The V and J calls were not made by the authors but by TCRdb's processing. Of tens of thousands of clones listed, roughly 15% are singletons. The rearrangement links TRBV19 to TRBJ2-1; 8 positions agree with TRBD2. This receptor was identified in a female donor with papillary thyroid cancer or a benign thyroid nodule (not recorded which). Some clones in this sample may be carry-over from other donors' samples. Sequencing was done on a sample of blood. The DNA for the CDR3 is TGTGCCAGTAGCCTACAAAGGACTAGCAACAATGAGCAGTTCTTC. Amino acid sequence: CASSLQRTSNNEQFF.